The T cell receptor beta chain described here comes from a study of OX40 agonist ivuxolimab in advanced cancers. J was trimmed by 5 bases and V by 2 bases; bases with no gene match: 4. There are 14 residues in the CDR3. Germline assignment: CDR1 SGHNT and CDR2 YYREEE (reference sequence). Sequencing used immunoSEQ multiplex PCR; TCRdb keeps in-frame clones, though not all of them. The table shows about 110,000 clones, with roughly 89% occurring only once. The receptor was isolated from an adult with an advanced solid tumor such as melanoma, head and neck, liver or kidney cancer. This sequence joins TRBV5-4 and TRBJ2-1; TRBD1 matches at 7 bases. Here the sequenced sample was CD4+ or CD8+ T cells sorted from blood, taken in a trial of the OX40 agonist ivuxolimab. The CDR3, as DNA: TGTGCCAGCAGCTTAATAGGGACAGACAATGAGCAGTTCTTC. Encoded protein: CASSLIGTDNEQFF.